The 8 T cell receptor beta chains below were found in one sample sequenced in a study of cytotoxic CD8 clonotypes in ibrutinib-treated CLL. Sequencing used immunoSEQ multiplex PCR; TCRdb keeps in-frame clones, though not all of them. The table lists about 9,400 clones, 60% to 65% of them singletons. Specimen: PBMCs, collected before ibrutinib treatment. The receptors come from a human donor with chronic lymphocytic leukemia.

In the case of this clone: At one end, the junction sequence differs from germline, possibly due to a read error. This chain connects TRBV7-7 to TRBJ2-2; D not certain. The CDR3 extends over 13 amino acids. Germline V gene sequence: CDR1 SSHAT, CDR2 FNYEAQ (reference sequence). CDR3 protein: CASSQDHTGELFF. For the CDR3, the DNA is TGTGCTAGCAGCCAGGATCACACCGGGGAGCTGTTTTTT.

This clone was seen a few times. The chain has TRBV2 and TRBJ1-2, with 7 bases aligning to TRBD1. Germline CDR1 reads SNHLY; CDR2 reads FYNNEI. With 5 bases clipped from V and 6 bases from J, the junction kept 3 bases outside the gene matches. This CDR3 has 12 residues. As DNA, the CDR3 is TGTGCCAGCAGTCGGGACAGAGATGGCTACACCTTC. The encoded protein is CASSRDRDGYTF.

The chain uses TRBV6-5 and TRBJ2-5, with 9 bases matching TRBD1. This CDR3 region has 15 residues. The germline V gene has CDR1 MNHEY and CDR2 SVGAGI. V shed 1 base and J 2 bases; nucleotides not matched to a gene: 2. The CDR3 protein is CASSYLGQGQETQYF. The CDR3 DNA is TGTGCCAGCAGTTACTTGGGACAGGGTCAAGAGACCCAGTACTTC.

The chain uses TRBV6-5 and TRBJ1-1; 12 bases match TRBD1. CDR3 length: 16 amino acids. Germline CDR1 MNHEY, CDR2 SVGAGI. With 4 bases clipped from V and 0 bases from J, the junction kept 3 bases outside the gene matches. The CDR3 bases are TGTGCCAGCAGTTCGGGACAGGGGGCCGTGAACACTGAAGCTTTCTTT. As protein: CASSSGQGAVNTEAFF.

This clone was counted only a few times. The V call is TRBV18, the J call TRBJ2-2; 7 nucleotides align to TRBD1. CDR3 length equals 13 residues. Unmatched junction bases numbered 1, after V lost 4 bases and J lost 5 bases. Germline V gene data show CDR1 as KGHSH and CDR2 as LQKENI. For the CDR3, the DNA is TGTGCCAGCTCACTACAGGGGACCGGGGAGCTGTTTTTT. As protein: CASSLQGTGELFF.

The chain combines TRBV23-1 with TRBJ1-6; no firm D call. TRBV23-1 is flagged as an ORF with uncertain function. V lost 3 bases and J 6 bases, leaving 15 bases between the germline ends. The CDR3 extends over 16 amino acids. The CDR3 spells CASSHRRQTVNSPLHF. The DNA for the CDR3 is TGCGCCAGCAGTCACCGTAGGCAGACCGTTAATTCACCCCTCCACTTT.

V is TRBV4-2 and J is TRBJ2-7, with D unresolved. With 2 bases removed from V and 5 bases from J, the gap between germline ends came to 13 bases. CDR1 LGHNA and CDR2 YNFKEQ come from the germline V gene. This CDR3 comprises 14 residues. The CDR3 spells CASSQKMAWDEQYF. In nucleotides, the CDR3 is TGTGCCAGCAGCCAAAAGATGGCTTGGGACGAGCAGTACTTC.

In this sample, this clone turned up once. The V gene is TRBV20-1, the J gene TRBJ2-1; D is ambiguous. CDR3 length: 11 amino acids. Per germline, CDR1 DFQATT and CDR2 SNEGSKA (reference sequence). The V end was cut by 2 bases, the J end by 12 bases, with 11 bases between. CDR3 protein: CSARPKMTQFF. CDR3 coding DNA: TGCAGTGCTAGACCGAAAATGACGCAGTTCTTC.